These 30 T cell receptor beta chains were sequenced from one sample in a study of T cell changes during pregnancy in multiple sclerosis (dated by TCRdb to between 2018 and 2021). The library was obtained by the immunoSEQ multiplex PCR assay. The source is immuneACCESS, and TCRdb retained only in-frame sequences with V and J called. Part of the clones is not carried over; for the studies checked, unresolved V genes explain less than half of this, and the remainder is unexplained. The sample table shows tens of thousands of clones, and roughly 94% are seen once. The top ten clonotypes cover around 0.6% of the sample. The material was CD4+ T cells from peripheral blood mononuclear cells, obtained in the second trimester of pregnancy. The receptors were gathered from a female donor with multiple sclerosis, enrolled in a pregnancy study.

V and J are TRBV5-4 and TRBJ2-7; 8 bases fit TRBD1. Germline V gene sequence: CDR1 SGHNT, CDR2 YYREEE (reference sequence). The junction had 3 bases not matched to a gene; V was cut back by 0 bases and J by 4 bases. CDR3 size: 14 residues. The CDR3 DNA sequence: TGTGCCAGCAGCTTGGACAGGGGGTCGTACGAGCAGTACTTC. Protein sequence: CASSLDRGSYEQYF. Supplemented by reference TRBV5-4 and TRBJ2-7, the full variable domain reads ETGVTQSPTHLIKTRGQQVTLRCSSQSGHNTVSWYQQALGQGPQFIFQYYREEENGRGNFPPRFSGLQFPNYSSELNVNALELDDSALYLCASSLDRGSYEQYFGPGTRLTVT.

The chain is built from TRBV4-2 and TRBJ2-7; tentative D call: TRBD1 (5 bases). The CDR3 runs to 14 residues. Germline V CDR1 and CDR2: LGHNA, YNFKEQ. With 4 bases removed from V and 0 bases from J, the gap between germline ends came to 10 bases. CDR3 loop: CASSLDSSSYEQYF. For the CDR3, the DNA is TGTGCCAGCAGCCTTGACAGTTCCTCCTACGAGCAGTACTTC.

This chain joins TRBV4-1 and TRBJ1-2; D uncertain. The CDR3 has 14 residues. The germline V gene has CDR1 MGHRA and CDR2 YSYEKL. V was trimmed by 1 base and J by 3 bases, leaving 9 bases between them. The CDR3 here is CASSQGRWDYGYTF. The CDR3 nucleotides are TGCGCCAGCAGCCAAGGGAGGTGGGACTATGGCTACACCTTC.

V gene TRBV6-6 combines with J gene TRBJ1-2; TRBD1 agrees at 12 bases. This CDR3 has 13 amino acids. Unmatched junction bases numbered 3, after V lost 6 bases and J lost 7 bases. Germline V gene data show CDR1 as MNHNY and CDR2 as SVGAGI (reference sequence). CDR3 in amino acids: CASSQGQGAGYTF. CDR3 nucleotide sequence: TGTGCCAGCAGCCAGGGACAGGGGGCTGGCTACACCTTC.

CDR3 loop: CVLREASGGHYEQYF. As DNA, the CDR3 is TGCGTCCTCCGAGAGGCTAGCGGGGGGCACTACGAGCAGTACTTC. This chain links TRBV23-1 with TRBJ2-7; 11 positions match TRBD2. TRBV23-1 is an open reading frame, and its role is uncertain. This CDR3 has 15 residues.

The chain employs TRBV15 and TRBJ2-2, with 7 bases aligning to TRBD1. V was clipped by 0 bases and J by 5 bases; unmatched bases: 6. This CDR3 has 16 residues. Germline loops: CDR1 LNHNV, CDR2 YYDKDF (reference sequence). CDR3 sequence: CATSRDRDRYTGELFF. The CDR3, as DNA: TGTGCCACCAGCAGAGATCGGGACAGATATACCGGGGAGCTGTTTTTT.

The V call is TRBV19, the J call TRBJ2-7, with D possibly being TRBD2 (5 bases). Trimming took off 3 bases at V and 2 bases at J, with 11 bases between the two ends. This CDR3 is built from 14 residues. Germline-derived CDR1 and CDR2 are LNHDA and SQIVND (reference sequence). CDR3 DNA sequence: TGTGCCAGTAGTATCAGGAGCGGAACCTACGAGCAGTACTTC. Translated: CASSIRSGTYEQYF.

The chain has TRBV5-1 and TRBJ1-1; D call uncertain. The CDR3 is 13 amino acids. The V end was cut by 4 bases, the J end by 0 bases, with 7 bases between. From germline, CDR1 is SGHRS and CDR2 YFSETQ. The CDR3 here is CASSPYLNTEAFF. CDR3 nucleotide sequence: TGCGCCAGCAGCCCCTATTTGAACACTGAAGCTTTCTTT.

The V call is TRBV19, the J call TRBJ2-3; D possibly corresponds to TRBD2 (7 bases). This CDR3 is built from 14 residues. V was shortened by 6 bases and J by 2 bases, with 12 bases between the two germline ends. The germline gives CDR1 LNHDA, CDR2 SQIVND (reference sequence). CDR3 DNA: TGTGCCAGTAGCCTCGGGGGGCACACAGATACGCAGTATTTT. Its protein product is CASSLGGHTDTQYF.

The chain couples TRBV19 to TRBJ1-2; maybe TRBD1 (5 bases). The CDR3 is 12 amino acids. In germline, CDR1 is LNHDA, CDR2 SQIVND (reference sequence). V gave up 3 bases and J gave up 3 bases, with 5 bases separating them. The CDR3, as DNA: TGTGCCAGTAGTATCAGGGACTATGGCTACACCTTC. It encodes CASSIRDYGYTF. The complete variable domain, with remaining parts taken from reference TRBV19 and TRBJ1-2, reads DGGITQSPKYLFRKEGQNVTLSCEQNLNHDAMYWYRQDPGQGLRLIYYSQIVNDFQKGDIAEGYSVSREKKESFPLTVTSAQKNPTAFYLCASSIRDYGYTFGSGTRLTVV.

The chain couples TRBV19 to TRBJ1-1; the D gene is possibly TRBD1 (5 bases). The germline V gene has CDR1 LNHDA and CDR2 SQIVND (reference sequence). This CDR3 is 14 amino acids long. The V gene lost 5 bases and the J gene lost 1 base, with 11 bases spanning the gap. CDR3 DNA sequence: TGTGCCAGTAGTGCGAGGACAAGGAACACTGAAGCTTTCTTT. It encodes CASSARTRNTEAFF.

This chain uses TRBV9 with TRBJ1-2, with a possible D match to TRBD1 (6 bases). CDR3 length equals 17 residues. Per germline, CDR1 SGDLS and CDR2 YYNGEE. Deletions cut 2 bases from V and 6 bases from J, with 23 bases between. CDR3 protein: CASSVSIVRGGADGYTF. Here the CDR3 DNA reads TGTGCCAGCAGCGTTTCAATTGTTAGGGGGGGGGCTGATGGCTACACCTTC.

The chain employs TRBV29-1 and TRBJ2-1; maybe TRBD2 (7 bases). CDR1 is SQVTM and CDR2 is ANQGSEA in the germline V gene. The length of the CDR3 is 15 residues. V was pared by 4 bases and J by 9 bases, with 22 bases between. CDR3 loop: CSVGASGGRAGEQFF. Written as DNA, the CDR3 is TGCAGCGTTGGGGCCTCGGGGGGCCGGGCGGGTGAGCAGTTCTTC.

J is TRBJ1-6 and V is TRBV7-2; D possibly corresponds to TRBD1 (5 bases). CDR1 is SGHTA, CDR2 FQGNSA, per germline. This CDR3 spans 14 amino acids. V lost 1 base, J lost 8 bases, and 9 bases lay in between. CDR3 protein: CASSLGTMHSPLHF. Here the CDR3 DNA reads TGTGCCAGCAGCTTAGGGACAATGCATTCACCCCTCCACTTT.

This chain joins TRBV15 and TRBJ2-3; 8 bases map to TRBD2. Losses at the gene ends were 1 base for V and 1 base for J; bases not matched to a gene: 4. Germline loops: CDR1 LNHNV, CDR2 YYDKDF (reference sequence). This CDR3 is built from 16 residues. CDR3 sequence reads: CATSRGQLAGTDTQYF. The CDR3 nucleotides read TGTGCCACCAGCAGAGGGCAACTAGCGGGCACAGATACGCAGTATTTT. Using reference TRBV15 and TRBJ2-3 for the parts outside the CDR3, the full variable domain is DAMVIQNPRYQVTQFGKPVTLSCSQTLNHNVMYWYQQKSSQAPKLLFHYYDKDFNNEADTPDNFQSRRPNTSFCFLDIRSPGLGDTAMYLCATSRGQLAGTDTQYFGPGTRLTVL.

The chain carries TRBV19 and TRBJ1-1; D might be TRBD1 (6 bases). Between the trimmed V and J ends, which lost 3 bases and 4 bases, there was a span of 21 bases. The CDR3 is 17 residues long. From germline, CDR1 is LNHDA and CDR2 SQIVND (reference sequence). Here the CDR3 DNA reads TGTGCCAGTAGTATCGAAAAAACAGGGAAGGTTAGCACTGAAGCTTTCTTT. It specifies CASSIEKTGKVSTEAFF.

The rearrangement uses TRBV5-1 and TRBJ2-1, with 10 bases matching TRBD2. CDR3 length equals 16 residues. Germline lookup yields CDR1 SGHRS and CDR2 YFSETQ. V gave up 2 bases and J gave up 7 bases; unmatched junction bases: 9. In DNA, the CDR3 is TGCGCCAGCAGCTTTGTGCCGACTAGCGGGTTTAATGAGCAGTTCTTC. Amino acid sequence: CASSFVPTSGFNEQFF. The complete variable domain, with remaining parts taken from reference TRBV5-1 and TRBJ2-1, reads KAGVTQTPRYLIKTRGQQVTLSCSPISGHRSVSWYQQTPGQGLQFLFEYFSETQRNKGNFPGRFSGRQFSNSRSEMNVSTLELGDSALYLCASSFVPTSGFNEQFFGPGTRLTVL.

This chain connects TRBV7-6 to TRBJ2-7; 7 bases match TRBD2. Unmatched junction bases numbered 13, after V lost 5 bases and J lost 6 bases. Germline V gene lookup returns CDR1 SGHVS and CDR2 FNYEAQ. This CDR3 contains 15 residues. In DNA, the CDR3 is TGTGCCAGCAGCCACATCACTGGCGGGGGTTCCGAGCAGTACTTC. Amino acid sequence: CASSHITGGGSEQYF.

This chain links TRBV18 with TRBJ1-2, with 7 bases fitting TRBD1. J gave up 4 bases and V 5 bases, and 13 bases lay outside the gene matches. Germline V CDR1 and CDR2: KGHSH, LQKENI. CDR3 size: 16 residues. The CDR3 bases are TGTGCCAGCTCATTACAACAGGGGAAGAACAGCTATGGCTACACCTTC. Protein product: CASSLQQGKNSYGYTF.

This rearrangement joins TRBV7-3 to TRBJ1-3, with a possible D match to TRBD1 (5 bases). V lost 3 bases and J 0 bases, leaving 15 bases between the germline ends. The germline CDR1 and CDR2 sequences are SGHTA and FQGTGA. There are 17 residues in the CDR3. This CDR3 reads CASSLGGVGDSGNTIYF. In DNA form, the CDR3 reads TGTGCCAGCAGCTTGGGGGGAGTAGGGGACTCTGGAAACACCATATATTTT.

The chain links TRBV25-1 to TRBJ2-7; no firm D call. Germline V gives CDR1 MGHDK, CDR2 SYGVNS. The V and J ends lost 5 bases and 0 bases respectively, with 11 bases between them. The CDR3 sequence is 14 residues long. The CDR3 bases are TGTGCCAGCAGTTTTACAGTGAGCTCCTACGAGCAGTACTTC. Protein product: CASSFTVSSYEQYF.

The chain's CDR3 is CASSFRDTTYGYTF. CDR3 DNA sequence: TGTGCCAGCAGCTTCCGGGACACGACCTATGGCTACACCTTC. The chain employs TRBV7-9 and TRBJ1-2, with a tentative D call TRBD1 (6 bases). Germline lookup yields CDR1 SEHNR and CDR2 FQNEAQ (reference sequence). This CDR3 is built from 14 residues. V dropped 3 bases and J dropped 4 bases, with 12 bases sitting between them.

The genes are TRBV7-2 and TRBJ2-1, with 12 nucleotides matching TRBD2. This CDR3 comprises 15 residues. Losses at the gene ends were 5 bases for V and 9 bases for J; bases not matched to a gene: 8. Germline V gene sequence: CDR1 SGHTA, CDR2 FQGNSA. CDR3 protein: CASSIPLAGGREQFF. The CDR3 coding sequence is TGTGCCAGCAGCATCCCGCTAGCGGGGGGGCGTGAGCAGTTCTTC. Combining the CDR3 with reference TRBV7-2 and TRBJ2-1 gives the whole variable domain GAGVSQSPSNKVTEKGKDVELRCDPISGHTALYWYRQSLGQGLEFLIYFQGNSAPDKSGLPSDRFSAERTGGSVSTLTIQRTQQEDSAVYLCASSIPLAGGREQFFGPGTRLTVL.

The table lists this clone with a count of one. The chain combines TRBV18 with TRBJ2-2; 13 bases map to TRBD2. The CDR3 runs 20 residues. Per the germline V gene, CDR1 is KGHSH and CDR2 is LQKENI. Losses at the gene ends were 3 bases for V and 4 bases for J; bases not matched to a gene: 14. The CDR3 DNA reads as TGTGCCAGCTCACCCCTACCGAGGACTAGCGGGGGAAGAATCACCGGGGAGCTGTTTTTT. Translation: CASSPLPRTSGGRITGELFF.

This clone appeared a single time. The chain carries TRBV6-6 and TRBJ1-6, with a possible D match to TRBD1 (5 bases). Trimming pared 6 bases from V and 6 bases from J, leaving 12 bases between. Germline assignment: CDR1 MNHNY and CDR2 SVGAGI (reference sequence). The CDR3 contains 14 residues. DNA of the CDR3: TGTGCCAGCAGGCAGGGATCGAGTAATTCACCCCTCCACTTT. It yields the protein CASRQGSSNSPLHF.

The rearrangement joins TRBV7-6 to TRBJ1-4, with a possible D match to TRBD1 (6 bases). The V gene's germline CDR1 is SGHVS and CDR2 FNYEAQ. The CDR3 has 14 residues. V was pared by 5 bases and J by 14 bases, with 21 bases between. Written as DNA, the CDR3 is TGTGCCAGCAGCCCTACAGGGAACTGGGGTAGGCTGTTTTTT. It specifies CASSPTGNWGRLFF.

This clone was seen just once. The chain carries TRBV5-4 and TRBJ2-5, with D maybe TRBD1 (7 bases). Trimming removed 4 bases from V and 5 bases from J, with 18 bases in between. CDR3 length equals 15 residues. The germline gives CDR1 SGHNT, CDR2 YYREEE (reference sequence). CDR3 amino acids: CASSPGGTARETQYF. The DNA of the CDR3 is TGTGCCAGCAGCCCAGGAGGGACAGCCAGGGAGACCCAGTACTTC.

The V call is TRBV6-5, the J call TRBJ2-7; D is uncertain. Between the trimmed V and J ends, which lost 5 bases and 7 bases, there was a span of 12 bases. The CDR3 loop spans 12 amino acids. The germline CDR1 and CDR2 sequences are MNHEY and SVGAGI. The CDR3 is CASSPNSVEQYF. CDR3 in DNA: TGTGCCAGCAGTCCAAACTCGGTGGAGCAGTACTTC.

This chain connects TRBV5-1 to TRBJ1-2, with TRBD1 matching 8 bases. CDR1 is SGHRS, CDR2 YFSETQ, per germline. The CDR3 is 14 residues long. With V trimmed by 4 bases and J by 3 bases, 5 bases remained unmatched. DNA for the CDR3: TGCGCCAGCAGCGTTTTGACAGGGGACTATGGCTACACCTTC. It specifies CASSVLTGDYGYTF.

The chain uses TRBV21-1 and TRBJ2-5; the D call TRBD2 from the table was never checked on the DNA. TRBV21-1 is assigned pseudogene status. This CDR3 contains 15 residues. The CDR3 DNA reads TGTGCCAGCAGCACCCGGGAGGGGGCAGGAGAGACCCAGTACTTC. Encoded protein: CASSTREGAGETQYF.